This TCR beta chain was sequenced in a study of blood T cell repertoires in COVID-19. Study overall: Both acute and convalescent COVID-19 samples were obtained from the United States, Italy and Spain.

Sequencing used immunoSEQ multiplex PCR; TCRdb keeps in-frame clones, though not all of them. This sample has about 250,000 clones, with about 85% found just once. The Seattle patients joined while their infection was active and were tracked longitudinally afterward. Trimming shortened V by 2 bases and J by 5 bases, and 13 bases separated the two germline ends. The CDR3 extends over 15 amino acids. CDR1 and CDR2 (germline): SEHNR, FQNEAQ (reference sequence). The sequencing sample was made of peripheral blood. This chain connects TRBV7-9 to TRBJ2-1; D is possibly TRBD2 (6 bases). The clonotype was recovered from a human donor with COVID-19, enrolled during active disease. The donor label of this sample is uncertain. The CDR3 DNA is TGTGCCAGCAGCTTAACGGCGGGACTTCACAATGAGCAGTTCTTC. Translation gives CASSLTAGLHNEQFF.